This TCR beta chain was sequenced for a study of CD8 T cells in ankylosing spondylitis. In TCRdb, the 5' RACE reads were re-called with MiXCR into one record per CDR3 protein. Among about 100,000 distinct CDR3 sequences listed, over 6.5% were seen once. Study-wide findings and caveats: Seemingly characteristic of ankylosing spondylitis blood was a TCR beta motif consisting of roughly 8 highly homologous variants.

This clonotype turned up a few times. Its antigen is unknown. Germline V gene data show CDR1 as GTSNPN and CDR2 as SVGIG (reference sequence). The CDR3 contains 14 residues. The sequenced material came from blood, either unsorted or a sorted T cell fraction (not recorded which). The receptor's source is a male donor with ankylosing spondylitis or in good health (not recorded which). The chain has TRBV30 and TRBJ1-6; D gene uncertain. The CDR3: CATPAGPNNSPLHF. DNA of the CDR3: TGTGCTACCCCTGCCGGGCCCAATAATTCACCCCTCCACTTT.